What follows describes a single T cell receptor (beta chain). Germline values: CDR1 SGHKS, CDR2 YYEKEE (reference sequence). The CDR3 is 15 amino acids. The V gene lost 4 bases and the J gene lost 2 bases, with 14 bases spanning the gap. Study processing details: Estimation of nucleated cell counts was performed using reference gene primer amplification. TCRdb's table, derived via immunoSEQ multiplex PCR, lists solely in-frame clones and lacks some. The V and J calls and clone size are taken from that table; D and trimming were inferred from the DNA. The table lists about 160,000 clones, about four fifths of them singletons. These data originate in a study of blood T cell repertoires in COVID-19. Study details: Specimens from acute and convalescent COVID-19 originated in the United States, Italy and Spain. The cDNA or gDNA used as material had been derived from T cells, B-cell-depleted T cells, or PBMCs.

The chain joins TRBV5-5 to TRBJ2-3; TRBD2 is a possible D gene (5 bases). Specimen: peripheral blood. The origin of this receptor is a human donor with acute or convalescent COVID-19. The donor label of this sample is uncertain. In DNA, the CDR3 is TGTGCCAGCAGCCCCGAGGGCAGATCCACAGATACGCAGTATTTT. Encoded protein: CASSPEGRSTDTQYF.